Below are 17 T cell receptor beta chains sequenced from a single sample in a study of shared T cell receptors in the human thymus. Assay: immunoSEQ multiplex PCR; the TCRdb copy retains only in-frame clones and omits some. The table lists almost 550,000 clones, about 84% of them singletons. The same data also went into a second study, on human thymus T cells.

The sequenced sample was thymocytes. The receptors originated from a boy under two years old with a congenital heart defect.

This clone was recorded a few times. The CDR3 region has the DNA TGTGCCAGCAGTTTAGCTATGAAGCTCTACGAGCAGTACTTC. This sequence encodes CASSLAMKLYEQYF. The rearrangement uses TRBV28 and TRBJ2-7; D remains unclear. Germline loops: CDR1 MDHEN, CDR2 SYDVKM. Trimming cost V 2 bases and J 3 bases, with 11 bases left between them. This CDR3 is built from 14 residues.

The V and J genes are TRBV19 and TRBJ2-7, with 10 bases matching TRBD2. This CDR3 spans 15 amino acids. Per the germline V gene, CDR1 is LNHDA and CDR2 is SQIVND (reference sequence). J gave up 3 bases and V 4 bases, and 6 bases lay outside the gene matches. The CDR3 reads CASSSPSGRVYEQYF. The CDR3 nucleotides are TGTGCCAGTAGTAGCCCTAGCGGGAGAGTCTACGAGCAGTACTTC.

The V and J genes are TRBV4-1 and TRBJ1-1; D ambiguous. CDR3 size: 12 residues. V was cut by 1 base and J by 3 bases, with 3 bases left in between. Germline V gene lookup returns CDR1 MGHRA and CDR2 YSYEKL. CDR3 coding DNA: TGCGCCAGCAGCCAAGGAGACACTGAAGCTTTCTTT. It is translated as CASSQGDTEAFF.

The rearrangement joins TRBV25-1 to TRBJ2-7, with D possibly matching TRBD1 (5 bases). Trimming took off 6 bases at V and 0 bases at J, with 12 bases between the two ends. This CDR3 is 14 amino acids long. CDR1 is MGHDK, CDR2 SYGVNS, per germline. The chain's CDR3 is CASRGSQASYEQYF. CDR3 nucleotide sequence: TGTGCCAGCAGGGGTTCACAGGCCTCCTACGAGCAGTACTTC.

CDR3 residues: CASSLGITEAFF. CDR3 in DNA: TGTGCCAGCTCCCTAGGCATCACTGAAGCTTTCTTT. The genes are TRBV25-1 and TRBJ1-1; the D is unclear. The CDR3 runs 12 residues. Per the germline V gene, CDR1 is MGHDK and CDR2 is SYGVNS. Trimming removed 8 bases at V and 4 bases at J, with 11 bases between.

The CDR3 protein is CASSQESRDRGNYGYTF. CDR3 DNA sequence: TGCGCCAGCAGCCAAGAGTCCCGGGACAGGGGTAACTATGGCTACACCTTC. The chain links TRBV4-1 to TRBJ1-2; 10 positions match TRBD1. The junction had 5 bases not matched to a gene; V was cut back by 0 bases and J by 1 base. Germline loops: CDR1 MGHRA, CDR2 YSYEKL. The CDR3 has 17 amino acids.

The gene calls are TRBV19 and TRBJ2-3, with 9 bases identical to TRBD1. Germline V gene data show CDR1 as LNHDA and CDR2 as SQIVND (reference sequence). Unmatched junction bases numbered 7, after V lost 5 bases and J lost 1 base. The CDR3 runs to 16 residues. The DNA of the CDR3 is TGTGCCAGTAGTGAACAGGGGGCGGTTGGCACAGATACGCAGTATTTT. It specifies CASSEQGAVGTDTQYF.

The V and J genes are TRBV5-6 and TRBJ2-7; TRBD2 matches 7 bases. The CDR3 loop spans 16 amino acids. Per germline, CDR1 SGHDT and CDR2 YYEEEE. Trimming removed 0 bases from V and 5 bases from J; junction bases left unmatched: 11. Written as DNA, the CDR3 is TGTGCCAGCAGCTTGGGGTTTGCGGGGGTCAGGGACGAGCAGTACTTC. Translated: CASSLGFAGVRDEQYF.

CDR3 sequence reads: CAPQPGQGAGQFF. CDR3 nucleotides: TGTGCCCCCCAGCCGGGACAAGGGGCCGGGCAGTTCTTC. The gene calls are TRBV28 and TRBJ2-1; D possibly corresponds to TRBD1 (6 bases). V was clipped by 11 bases and J by 12 bases, with 23 bases between them. This CDR3 contains 13 residues. From germline, CDR1 is MDHEN and CDR2 SYDVKM.

This clone is a singleton in its sample. In DNA, the CDR3 is TGTGCCAGCAGCTCCGGACTAGCCCCCTACGAGCAGTACTTC. Encoded protein: CASSSGLAPYEQYF. The J gene is TRBJ2-7, the V gene TRBV5-4; 8 bases align to TRBD2. The CDR3 is 14 amino acids. Unmatched junction bases numbered 4, after V lost 3 bases and J lost 2 bases. Germline loops: CDR1 SGHNT, CDR2 YYREEE (reference sequence).

CDR3 DNA sequence: TGCAGCGTTGCGGCTAGCGGGGACGAAGAGACCCAGTACTTC. Its protein product is CSVAASGDEETQYF. The V call is TRBV29-1, the J call TRBJ2-5, with TRBD2 identical over 9 bases. The V and J ends lost 4 bases and 3 bases, in that order; junction bases with no gene match: 6. CDR3 size: 14 residues. Germline CDR1 reads SQVTM; CDR2 reads ANQGSEA.

The rearrangement uses TRBV7-2 and TRBJ2-3, with 8 bases fitting TRBD2. Germline CDR1 is SGHTA and CDR2 is FQGNSA. The CDR3 has 14 amino acids. V shed 4 bases and J 5 bases; nucleotides not matched to a gene: 5. The CDR3 nucleotides read TGTGCCAGCAGCTCAGCGGGAGACGAAGATACGCAGTATTTT. Residues: CASSSAGDEDTQYF. Full variable domain (remainder filled in from reference TRBV7-2 and TRBJ2-3): GAGVSQSPSNKVTEKGKDVELRCDPISGHTALYWYRQSLGQGLEFLIYFQGNSAPDKSGLPSDRFSAERTGGSVSTLTIQRTQQEDSAVYLCASSSAGDEDTQYFGPGTRLTVL.

This clone was detected only a few times. This sequence joins TRBV6-1 and TRBJ2-7; 10 bases match TRBD2. V lost 11 bases, J lost 3 bases, and 13 bases stayed unmatched. This CDR3 has 15 residues. Germline CDR1 and CDR2: MNHNS and SASEGT. CDR3 in DNA: TGTGCCGGAGCGGGAGGGAACCCCCCCTACTACGAGCAGTACTTC. Residues: CAGAGGNPPYYEQYF.

This clone is a singleton in its sample. This chain uses TRBV5-6 with TRBJ2-1, with D possibly TRBD2 on 5 matching bases. The germline V gene encodes CDR1 SGHDT and CDR2 YYEEEE. This CDR3 is 11 amino acids long. V lost 4 bases to trimming and J lost 10 bases, with 9 bases between them. In nucleotides, the CDR3 is TGTGCCAGCAGCCACAGAGGGGAGCAGTTCTTC. Translating gives CASSHRGEQFF.

The chain combines TRBV27 with TRBJ2-3; TRBD2 matches 13 bases. There are 14 residues in the CDR3. The germline V gene encodes CDR1 MNHEY and CDR2 SMNVEV (reference sequence). Trimming at V came to 6 bases and at J to 6 bases, leaving 3 bases not matched to a gene. The CDR3 reads CASRLAGGPDTQYF. The CDR3 DNA follows: TGTGCCAGCAGACTAGCGGGAGGGCCTGATACGCAGTATTTT.

This clone was observed a handful of times. The rearrangement joins TRBV27 to TRBJ2-3; 10 bases match TRBD2. Germline V gene sequence: CDR1 MNHEY, CDR2 SMNVEV (reference sequence). This CDR3 is built from 19 residues. V was clipped by 8 bases and J by 2 bases; unmatched bases: 19. CDR3 region: CASAPGGGLAEPSTDTQYF. In DNA form, the CDR3 reads TGTGCCAGCGCCCCCGGGGGCGGACTAGCGGAGCCATCCACAGATACGCAGTATTTT.

The table lists this clone with a few counts. In DNA, the CDR3 is TGTGCCAGCTCACACGACAGGGGCACTGAAGCTTTCTTT. Its protein product is CASSHDRGTEAFF. The rearrangement links TRBV18 to TRBJ1-1; 8 nucleotides align to TRBD1. The CDR3 runs 13 residues. V was clipped by 4 bases and J by 4 bases; unmatched bases: 2. The germline gives CDR1 KGHSH, CDR2 LQKENI.